The 32 T cell receptor beta chains presented below share a single source sample, sequenced in a study of shared clonotypes between healthy human individuals. Sequencing was performed with immunoSEQ multiplex PCR; in TCRdb, only in-frame clones are kept and a portion is missing. The table shows 2,100,000 or so clones, with nearly 97% occurring only once. The sample was naive CD4+ T cells sorted from blood. This sample's subset: CD45RA+ positively selected. The receptor set was obtained from a young man in good health.

V usage is TRBV5-1 and J usage is TRBJ2-7; D gene unclear. Looked up from germline, CDR1 is SGHRS and CDR2 is YFSETQ. Trimming took 0 bases from V and 6 from J, leaving 10 bases between them. This CDR3 is built from 13 residues. This CDR3 is CASSLETLGEQYF. In DNA, the CDR3 is TGCGCCAGCAGCTTGGAGACATTGGGCGAGCAGTACTTC.

The rearrangement joins TRBV7-8 to TRBJ2-2; D gene unclear. CDR1 is SGHVS, CDR2 FQNEAQ, per germline. The CDR3 is 16 amino acids. The V and J ends lost 0 bases and 1 base respectively, with 9 bases between them. Written as DNA, the CDR3 is TGTGCCAGCAGCTTAGCGCGTCCTTGGAACACCGGGGAGCTGTTTTTT. Translated: CASSLARPWNTGELFF.

This rearrangement joins TRBV29-1 to TRBJ1-5; D is unclear. With 4 bases removed from V and 0 bases from J, the gap between germline ends came to 10 bases. CDR1 and CDR2 from the germline V gene are SQVTM and ANQGSEA. This CDR3 spans 14 amino acids. The DNA for the CDR3 is TGCAGCGTTGGGACCGTGGATAGCAATCAGCCCCAGCATTTT. Translation gives CSVGTVDSNQPQHF.

This sequence joins TRBV27 and TRBJ2-7; maybe TRBD1 (6 bases). The CDR3 sequence is 16 residues long. Trimming removed 7 bases at V and 6 bases at J, with 25 bases between. CDR1 and CDR2 from the germline V gene are MNHEY and SMNVEV (reference sequence). For the CDR3, the DNA is TGTGCCAGCAAAACTGGGGGCAACGGGGCTAGGGGCGAGCAGTACTTC. The encoded protein is CASKTGGNGARGEQYF.

This clone came up a few times. The chain is built from TRBV16 and TRBJ1-5, with D uncertain. Trimming left V 0 bases short and J 0 bases short, with 3 bases between. Germline V gene lookup returns CDR1 KGHSY and CDR2 FQNENV. The length of the CDR3 is 14 residues. CDR3 sequence reads: CASSQSSSNQPQHF. DNA of the CDR3: TGTGCCAGCAGCCAATCTAGTAGCAATCAGCCCCAGCATTTT.

The chain joins TRBV6-1 to TRBJ1-5; D remains ambiguous. This CDR3 comprises 15 residues. V was trimmed by 0 bases and J by 2 bases, leaving 8 bases between them. Germline CDR1 is MNHNS and CDR2 is SASEGT. The CDR3 DNA reads TGTGCCAGCAGTGAAGCGGCTGAGGGCAATCAGCCCCAGCATTTT. Protein product: CASSEAAEGNQPQHF.

The V call is TRBV9, the J call TRBJ1-1; D might be TRBD1 (5 bases). Germline-derived CDR1 and CDR2 are SGDLS and YYNGEE. The CDR3 contains 14 residues. V lost 0 bases, J lost 6 bases, and 12 bases lay in between. This chain's CDR3 is CASSVGVKGPEAFF. The CDR3 DNA is TGTGCCAGCAGCGTAGGGGTAAAGGGGCCTGAAGCTTTCTTT.

This CDR3 is CASTGTSPNEQYF. CDR3 DNA sequence: TGTGCCAGCACCGGGACTAGCCCCAACGAGCAGTACTTC. The rearrangement joins TRBV7-2 to TRBJ2-7; 9 bases fit TRBD2. Germline CDR1 is SGHTA and CDR2 is FQGNSA. This CDR3 has 13 residues. Trimming took 7 bases from V and 5 from J; bases not matched to a gene: 6.

The rearrangement joins TRBV28 to TRBJ1-5, with D perhaps matching TRBD1 (6 bases). V was clipped by 8 bases and J by 6 bases, with 17 bases between them. Germline CDR1 MDHEN, CDR2 SYDVKM. The CDR3 is 14 amino acids. This CDR3 reads CASLRGALGQPQHF. CDR3 sequence (DNA): TGTGCCAGCCTCAGGGGTGCACTTGGTCAGCCCCAGCATTTT.

This rearrangement joins TRBV28 to TRBJ2-7; 10 nucleotides agree with TRBD1. The V gene's germline CDR1 is MDHEN and CDR2 SYDVKM. Trimming removed 4 bases from V and 4 bases from J; junction bases left unmatched: 10. The CDR3 loop spans 16 amino acids. The DNA of the CDR3 is TGTGCCAGCAGTTCGCCTGCGGGACAGGGGTGGTACGAGCAGTACTTC. Protein product: CASSSPAGQGWYEQYF.

This clone is a singleton in its sample. The chain uses TRBV6-5 and TRBJ2-3, with TRBD2 matching 7 bases. Germline V gene sequence: CDR1 MNHEY, CDR2 SVGAGI. This CDR3 spans 15 amino acids. The V and J ends lost 0 bases and 2 bases, in that order; junction bases with no gene match: 2. The CDR3 is CASSYSGLVTDTQYF. CDR3 sequence (DNA): TGTGCCAGCAGTTACTCAGGACTAGTCACAGATACGCAGTATTTT.

CDR3 region: CASSLRPQGAAEAFF. In nucleotides, the CDR3 is TGTGCCAGCAGCTTGAGGCCACAGGGGGCGGCTGAAGCTTTCTTT. The chain carries TRBV5-6 and TRBJ1-1, with 9 bases lining up with TRBD1. V gave up 1 base and J gave up 6 bases; unmatched junction bases: 7. Germline V lookup: CDR1 SGHDT, CDR2 YYEEEE. The CDR3 extends over 15 amino acids.

The V and J genes are TRBV4-3 and TRBJ1-6, with D unresolved. The germline V gene encodes CDR1 LGHNA and CDR2 YSLEER. CDR3 length: 17 residues. The V gene lost 1 base and the J gene lost 9 bases, with 19 bases spanning the gap. DNA for the CDR3: TGCGCCAGCAGCCAAGTTCTCCCCAGGCAGGCGGGTTCACCCCTCCACTTT. This codes for CASSQVLPRQAGSPLHF.

Worth noting for this clone: Other DNA sequences within the sample encode an identical CDR3. V is TRBV10-1 and J is TRBJ1-6; 7 bases line up with TRBD1. This CDR3 spans 13 amino acids. J gave up 6 bases and V 4 bases, and 0 bases lay outside the gene matches. CDR1 and CDR2 from the germline V gene are WNHNN and SYGVQD (reference sequence). Here the CDR3 DNA reads TGCGCCAGCAGTGGACAGGGTAATTCACCCCTCCACTTT. Protein: CASSGQGNSPLHF.

Turning to this clone: In the same sample, other DNA sequences code for this CDR3. V gene TRBV4-3 combines with J gene TRBJ2-6; no reliable D call. With 1 base removed from V and 1 base from J, the gap between germline ends came to 5 bases. CDR1 and CDR2 from the germline V gene are LGHNA and YSLEER. The CDR3 is made up of 15 amino acids. The CDR3 region has the DNA TGCGCCAGCAGCCAAGGGGGTTCTGGGGCCAACGTCCTGACTTTC. It is translated as CASSQGGSGANVLTF.

CDR3 region: CASSMRTGFSPLHF. The CDR3 bases are TGTGCCAGCAGCATGAGGACAGGCTTCTCACCCCTCCACTTT. This chain links TRBV5-4 with TRBJ1-6; 7 bases map to TRBD1. CDR1 and CDR2 (germline): SGHNT, YYREEE (reference sequence). The junction had 8 bases not matched to a gene; V was cut back by 4 bases and J by 10 bases. The CDR3 length is 14 residues.

The genes are TRBV6-9 and TRBJ2-7, with TRBD1 matching over 7 bases. The CDR3 totals 15 residues. The germline V gene encodes CDR1 MNHGY and CDR2 SVAAGI. V shed 8 bases and J 2 bases; nucleotides not matched to a gene: 12. CDR3 nucleotides: TGTGCCAGCCGTAAACCGGGACAGTTAACCTACGAGCAGTACTTC. It translates to CASRKPGQLTYEQYF.

V is TRBV19 and J is TRBJ2-7; D is possibly TRBD1 or TRBD2 (6 bases each). Trimming left V 2 bases short and J 0 bases short, with 17 bases between. Germline V lookup: CDR1 LNHDA, CDR2 SQIVND (reference sequence). The CDR3 sequence is 17 residues long. DNA of the CDR3: TGTGCCAGTAGTATAAATATATACGGGGGCGCCTCCTACGAGCAGTACTTC. Its translation: CASSINIYGGASYEQYF.

The CDR3 bases are TGTGCCAGCAGCGGAGGGACAGGGGGTAGTTTGTTACCCTACGAGCAGTACTTC. As protein: CASSGGTGGSLLPYEQYF. The rearrangement links TRBV5-6 to TRBJ2-7; TRBD1 aligns across 11 bases. This CDR3 spans 18 amino acids. V was clipped by 4 bases and J by 2 bases; unmatched bases: 14. Germline V gene lookup returns CDR1 SGHDT and CDR2 YYEEEE.

The table lists this clone with a few counts. The rearrangement links TRBV18 to TRBJ1-5; the D is unclear. The CDR3 extends over 14 amino acids. In germline, CDR1 is KGHSH, CDR2 LQKENI. The V end lost 4 bases, the J end lost 5 bases, and 12 bases lay between the germline ends. As DNA, the CDR3 is TGTGCCAGCTCACTCATACCGACGGATCAGCCCCAGCATTTT. Its translation: CASSLIPTDQPQHF.

This chain connects TRBV6-5 to TRBJ2-7; D ambiguous. The CDR3 extends over 15 amino acids. Germline lookup yields CDR1 MNHEY and CDR2 SVGAGI. Trimming pared 8 bases from V and 1 base from J, leaving 18 bases between. CDR3 nucleotides: TGTGCCAGCGGGTACCCCGGACGGATTTCCTACGAGCAGTACTTC. Translation: CASGYPGRISYEQYF.

In this sample, this clone turned up once. The chain has TRBV20-1 and TRBJ1-4; D unresolved. This CDR3 has 9 amino acids. In germline, CDR1 is DFQATT, CDR2 SNEGSKA (reference sequence). With 7 bases removed from V and 7 bases from J, the gap between germline ends came to 4 bases. Here the CDR3 DNA reads TGCAGTGTAAGTGAAAAACTGTTTTTT. Translation gives CSVSEKLFF.

The chain couples TRBV28 to TRBJ1-2; unclear D gene. Germline V gene lookup returns CDR1 MDHEN and CDR2 SYDVKM. The CDR3 is 12 amino acids. V gave up 3 bases and J gave up 8 bases, with 10 bases separating them. The CDR3 reads CASSLGRTGYTF. In nucleotides, the CDR3 is TGTGCCAGCAGTTTGGGCAGGACGGGCTACACCTTC.

The rearrangement links TRBV9 to TRBJ2-7; the D is unclear. The CDR3 spans 15 residues. Germline V gene sequence: CDR1 SGDLS, CDR2 YYNGEE. V lost 0 bases and J lost 0, with 10 bases in between. The CDR3, as DNA: TGTGCCAGCAGCGTAGGTAGCAGCAGCTCCTACGAGCAGTACTTC. It specifies CASSVGSSSSYEQYF.

This chain joins TRBV27 and TRBJ2-7; 7 positions match TRBD1. CDR1 and CDR2 from the germline V gene are MNHEY and SMNVEV (reference sequence). V gave up 8 bases and J gave up 6 bases; unmatched junction bases: 10. This CDR3 region has 13 residues. CDR3 sequence reads: CASGSTGVGEQYF. In DNA, the CDR3 is TGTGCCAGCGGGTCTACAGGGGTCGGCGAGCAGTACTTC.

V is TRBV30 and J is TRBJ2-3; D is unresolved. The CDR3 has 13 amino acids. Trimming cost V 3 bases and J 0 bases, with 7 bases left between them. Germline CDR1 GTSNPN, CDR2 SVGIG (reference sequence). The CDR3 spells CAWRWSSTDTQYF. DNA of the CDR3: TGTGCCTGGAGGTGGTCTAGCACAGATACGCAGTATTTT.

The CDR3 is CASSKTGTSNGQFF. In nucleotides, the CDR3 is TGTGCCAGCAGCAAAACCGGGACTAGCAACGGGCAGTTCTTC. The genes are TRBV25-1 and TRBJ2-1, with 9 bases matching TRBD2. Germline trimming cut 6 bases from V and 12 bases from J; bases unmatched to any gene: 12. The CDR3 runs to 14 residues. In germline, CDR1 is MGHDK, CDR2 SYGVNS.

The chain employs TRBV2 and TRBJ2-1; maybe TRBD2 (6 bases). In germline, CDR1 is SNHLY, CDR2 FYNNEI. This CDR3 has 17 residues. V was clipped by 1 base and J by 0 bases, with 13 bases between them. The CDR3 DNA reads TGTGCCAGCAGTGAAGGCCTAGCGAGGGGCTCCTACAATGAGCAGTTCTTC. The encoded protein is CASSEGLARGSYNEQFF.

The chain is built from TRBV4-1 and TRBJ2-2; TRBD2 matches 9 bases. The junction had 3 bases not matched to a gene; V was cut back by 0 bases and J by 4 bases. The CDR3 has 16 residues. Germline-derived CDR1 and CDR2 are MGHRA and YSYEKL. For the CDR3, the DNA is TGCGCCAGCAGCCAAGAAGCGGGGGGTTTCACCGGGGAGCTGTTTTTT. This gives the protein CASSQEAGGFTGELFF.

This rearrangement joins TRBV7-8 to TRBJ1-1; TRBD1 agrees at 10 bases. Germline V gene lookup returns CDR1 SGHVS and CDR2 FQNEAQ. The CDR3 contains 15 residues. V was clipped by 6 bases and J by 3 bases; unmatched bases: 7. Here the CDR3 reads CASRDSTGGYTEAFF. The CDR3 region has the DNA TGTGCCAGCAGAGATTCGACAGGGGGCTACACTGAAGCTTTCTTT.

CDR3 region: CASSRAGYEQYF. CDR3 bases: TGTGCCAGCAGCAGGGCGGGCTACGAGCAGTACTTC. V is TRBV25-1 and J is TRBJ2-7; tentatively, D is TRBD1 or TRBD2 (5 bases each). V lost 6 bases and J 3 bases, leaving 9 bases between the germline ends. Germline V gives CDR1 MGHDK, CDR2 SYGVNS. CDR3 length: 12 residues.

The rearrangement uses TRBV10-3 and TRBJ2-7; D is perhaps TRBD2 (5 bases). Germline V gene sequence: CDR1 ENHRY, CDR2 SYGVKD. The CDR3 runs 12 residues. The V gene lost 5 bases and the J gene lost 7 bases, with 12 bases spanning the gap. The CDR3 DNA follows: TGTGCCATCAGTTTCCTTAGGGAGGAGCAGTACTTC. It is translated as CAISFLREEQYF.